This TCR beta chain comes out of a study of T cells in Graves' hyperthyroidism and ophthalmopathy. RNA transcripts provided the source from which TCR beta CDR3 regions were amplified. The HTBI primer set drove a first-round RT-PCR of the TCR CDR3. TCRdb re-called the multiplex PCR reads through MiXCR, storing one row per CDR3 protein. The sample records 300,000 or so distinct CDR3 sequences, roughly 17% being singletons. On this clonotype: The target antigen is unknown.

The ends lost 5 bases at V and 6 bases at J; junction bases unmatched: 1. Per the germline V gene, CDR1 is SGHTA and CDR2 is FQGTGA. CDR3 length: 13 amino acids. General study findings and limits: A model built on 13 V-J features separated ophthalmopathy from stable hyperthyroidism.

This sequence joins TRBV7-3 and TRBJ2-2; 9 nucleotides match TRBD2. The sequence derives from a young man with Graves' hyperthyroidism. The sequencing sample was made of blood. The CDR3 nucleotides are TGTGCCAGCAGCAAGCGGGAGGCCGGGGAGCTGTTTTTT. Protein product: CASSKREAGELFF.